A selection of T cell receptor beta chains follows, all from one sample in a study of shared clonotypes between healthy human individuals. Profiled with immunoSEQ multiplex PCR; TCRdb holds only in-frame clones, not every one. The top ten clones hold roughly 0.34% of a sample with about 2.3 million clones, under 95% of them seen once. Sequenced input: naive CD4+ T cells from PBMCs. The receptor set was obtained from a man aged 18 to 35 in good health. Some clones in this sample may be carry-over from other donors' samples. Each CDR3 is given with its conserved first and last residue.

cdr3_aa,v_call
CASSLGQGGSPLHF,TRBV5-1
CASSSTGTPLYEQYF,TRBV19
CASSAVGTNKAGELFF,TRBV28
CASTLWAGSSYNEQFF,TRBV5-1
CASKRTGKNNQPQHF,TRBV6-5
CASSLGAGGFYEQYF,TRBV7-3
CASKQAGDSPLHF,TRBV25-1
CASSSGRLFDEQYF,TRBV19
CAIMRGGNQETQYF,TRBV10-3
CASSLGGREKLFF,TRBV7-8
CASSLLQRETERAKGYEQYF,TRBV28
CAWSVGVGGELFF,TRBV30
CASSEFAGVLETQYF,TRBV25-1
CSVEEREAKETQYF,TRBV29-1
CASSLGLSGNTIYF,TRBV7-9
CAIRGDLNTEAFF,TRBV10-3
CASSQGSDGYTF,TRBV5-1
CASSPNEGRRYF,TRBV6-1
CASSENQRTDTQYF,TRBV25-1